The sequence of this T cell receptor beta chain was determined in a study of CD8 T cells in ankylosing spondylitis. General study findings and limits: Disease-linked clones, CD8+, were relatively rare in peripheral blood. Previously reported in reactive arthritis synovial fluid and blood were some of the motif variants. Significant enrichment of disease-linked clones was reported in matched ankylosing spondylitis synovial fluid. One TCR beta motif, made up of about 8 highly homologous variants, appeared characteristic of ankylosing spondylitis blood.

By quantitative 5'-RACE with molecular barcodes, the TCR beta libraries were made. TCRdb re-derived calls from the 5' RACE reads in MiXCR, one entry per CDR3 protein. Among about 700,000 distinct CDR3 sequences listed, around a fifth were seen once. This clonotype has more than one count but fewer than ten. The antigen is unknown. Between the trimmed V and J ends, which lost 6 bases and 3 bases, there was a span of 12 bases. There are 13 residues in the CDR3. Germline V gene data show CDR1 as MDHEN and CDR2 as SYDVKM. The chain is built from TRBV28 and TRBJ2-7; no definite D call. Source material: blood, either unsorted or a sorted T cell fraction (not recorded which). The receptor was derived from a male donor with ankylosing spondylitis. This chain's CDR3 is CASRTGSNYEQYF. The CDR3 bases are TGTGCCAGCAGAACCGGGTCTAACTACGAGCAGTACTTC.